This TCR beta chain was documented in a study of cytomegalovirus exposure and HLA in healthy donors. The study's findings and limits: Follow-up analysis later connected one missense variant in DCLRE1C with trimming of TCR beta V- and J-genes. About 90% or about 30% of the time was how often most TCR beta V segments were productive, according to an earlier analysis.

The PCR was carried out with 60 Vbeta primers and 13 Jbeta primers. Generated by immunoSEQ multiplex PCR, the TCRdb table keeps only in-frame clones and is missing some. The repertoire holds 100,000 to 150,000 clones, with approximately 76% as singletons. This CDR3 has 15 residues. With 1 base clipped from V and 2 bases from J, the junction kept 3 bases outside the gene matches. Germline V gene sequence: CDR1 SGHNT, CDR2 YYREEE (reference sequence). Concerning this clone itself: Its antigen is unidentified.

The source is a man in his sixties in good health and CMV-seropositive. Sequences were obtained from PBMCs. The genes are TRBV5-4 and TRBJ2-7; 10 bases line up with TRBD2. CDR3 region: CASSLYLAGAYEQYF. CDR3 DNA: TGTGCCAGCAGCTTGTACCTAGCGGGAGCCTACGAGCAGTACTTC.